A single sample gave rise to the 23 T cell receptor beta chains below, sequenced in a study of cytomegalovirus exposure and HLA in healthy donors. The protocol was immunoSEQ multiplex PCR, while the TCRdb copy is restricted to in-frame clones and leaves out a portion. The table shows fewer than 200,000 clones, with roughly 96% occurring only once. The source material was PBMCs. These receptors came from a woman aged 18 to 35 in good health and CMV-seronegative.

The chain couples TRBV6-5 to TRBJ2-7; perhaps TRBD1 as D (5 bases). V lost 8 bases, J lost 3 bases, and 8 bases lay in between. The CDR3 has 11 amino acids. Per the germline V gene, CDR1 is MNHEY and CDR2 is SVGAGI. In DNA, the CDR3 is TGTGCCAGCCGCAGGGACTACGAGCAGTACTTC. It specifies CASRRDYEQYF.

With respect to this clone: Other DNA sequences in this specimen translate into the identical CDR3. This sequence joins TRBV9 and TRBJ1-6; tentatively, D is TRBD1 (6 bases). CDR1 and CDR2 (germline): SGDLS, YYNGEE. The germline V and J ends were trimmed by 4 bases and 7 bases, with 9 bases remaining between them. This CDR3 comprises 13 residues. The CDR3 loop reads CASSTTGNSPLHF. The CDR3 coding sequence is TGTGCCAGCAGCACCACAGGGAATTCACCCCTCCACTTT.

This CDR3 is CASTSQGRNEQFF. In nucleotides, the CDR3 is TGTGCCAGCACCTCCCAGGGGCGCAATGAGCAGTTCTTC. This chain connects TRBV27 to TRBJ2-1, with a weak D call TRBD1 (6 bases). This CDR3 spans 13 amino acids. Germline V gene sequence: CDR1 MNHEY, CDR2 SMNVEV (reference sequence). Trimming took off 7 bases at V and 6 bases at J, with 13 bases between the two ends.

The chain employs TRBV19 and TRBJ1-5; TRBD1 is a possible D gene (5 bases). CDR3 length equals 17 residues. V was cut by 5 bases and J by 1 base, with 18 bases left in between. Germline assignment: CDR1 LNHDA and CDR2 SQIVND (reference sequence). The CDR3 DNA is TGTGCCAGTAGTCTATTTGGGCGGGGGGTAAGCAATCAGCCCCAGCATTTT. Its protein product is CASSLFGRGVSNQPQHF.

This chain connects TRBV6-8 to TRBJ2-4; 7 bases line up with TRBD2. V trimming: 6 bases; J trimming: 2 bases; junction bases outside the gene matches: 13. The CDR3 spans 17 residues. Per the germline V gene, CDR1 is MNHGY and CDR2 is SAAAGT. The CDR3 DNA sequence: TGTGCCAGCAGCTTTAGCGGGTGTGGGTCTTCCAAAAACATTCAGTACTTC. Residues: CASSFSGCGSSKNIQYF.

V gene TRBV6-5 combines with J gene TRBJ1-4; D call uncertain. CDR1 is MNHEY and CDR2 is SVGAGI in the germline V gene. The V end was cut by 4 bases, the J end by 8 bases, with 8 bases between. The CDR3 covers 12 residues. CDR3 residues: CASSSSREKLFF. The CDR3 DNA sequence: TGTGCCAGCAGTTCTTCCCGGGAAAAACTGTTTTTT.

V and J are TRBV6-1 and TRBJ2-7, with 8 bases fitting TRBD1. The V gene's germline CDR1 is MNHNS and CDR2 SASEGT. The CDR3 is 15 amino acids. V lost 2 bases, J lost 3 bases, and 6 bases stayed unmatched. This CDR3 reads CASSEQAGGFYEQYF. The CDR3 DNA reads TGTGCCAGCAGTGAACAGGCAGGGGGCTTCTACGAGCAGTACTTC.

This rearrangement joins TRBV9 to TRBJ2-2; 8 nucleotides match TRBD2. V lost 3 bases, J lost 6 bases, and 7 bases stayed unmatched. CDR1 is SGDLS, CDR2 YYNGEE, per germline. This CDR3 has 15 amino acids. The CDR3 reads CASSARLAKAGELFF. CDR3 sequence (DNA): TGTGCCAGCAGCGCTCGACTAGCGAAGGCCGGGGAGCTGTTTTTT.

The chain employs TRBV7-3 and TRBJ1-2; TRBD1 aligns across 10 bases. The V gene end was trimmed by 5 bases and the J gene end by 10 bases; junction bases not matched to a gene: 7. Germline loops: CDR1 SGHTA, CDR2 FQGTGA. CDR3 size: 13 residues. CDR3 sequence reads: CASSPGTGENYTF. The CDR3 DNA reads TGTGCCAGCAGCCCCGGGACAGGGGAAAACTACACCTTC.

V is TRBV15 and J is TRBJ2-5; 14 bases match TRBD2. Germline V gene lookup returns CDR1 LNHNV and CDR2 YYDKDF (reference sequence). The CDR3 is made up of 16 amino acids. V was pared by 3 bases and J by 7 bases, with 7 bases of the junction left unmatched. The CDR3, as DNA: TGTGCCACCAGCAGCGTGACTAGCGGGGGGGATGGGACCCAGTACTTC. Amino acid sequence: CATSSVTSGGDGTQYF.

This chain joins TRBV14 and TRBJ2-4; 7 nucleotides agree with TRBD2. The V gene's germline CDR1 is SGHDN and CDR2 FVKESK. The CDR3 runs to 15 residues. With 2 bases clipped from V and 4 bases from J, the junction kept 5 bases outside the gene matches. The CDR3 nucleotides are TGTGCCAGCAGCCAAAGTACGGGGGGAAAAAACATTCAGTACTTC. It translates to CASSQSTGGKNIQYF.

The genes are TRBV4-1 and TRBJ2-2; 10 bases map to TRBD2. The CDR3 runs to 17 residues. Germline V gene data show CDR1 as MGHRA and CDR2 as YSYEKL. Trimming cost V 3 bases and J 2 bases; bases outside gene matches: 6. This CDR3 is CASSHHWTSGNTGELFF. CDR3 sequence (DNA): TGCGCCAGCAGCCACCATTGGACTAGCGGAAACACCGGGGAGCTGTTTTTT.

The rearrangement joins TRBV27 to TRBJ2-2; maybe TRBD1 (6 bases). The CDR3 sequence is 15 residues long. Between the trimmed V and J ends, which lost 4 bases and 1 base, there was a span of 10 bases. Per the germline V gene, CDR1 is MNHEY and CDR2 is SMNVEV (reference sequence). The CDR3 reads CASSSTGWNTGELFF. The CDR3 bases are TGTGCCAGCAGTTCGACAGGCTGGAACACCGGGGAGCTGTTTTTT.

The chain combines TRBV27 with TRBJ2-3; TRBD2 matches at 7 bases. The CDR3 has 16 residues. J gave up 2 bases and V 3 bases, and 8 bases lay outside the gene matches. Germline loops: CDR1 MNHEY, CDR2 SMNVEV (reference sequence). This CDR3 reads CASSFGPGGYTDTQYF. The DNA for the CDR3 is TGTGCCAGCAGTTTCGGCCCGGGGGGTTACACAGATACGCAGTATTTT.

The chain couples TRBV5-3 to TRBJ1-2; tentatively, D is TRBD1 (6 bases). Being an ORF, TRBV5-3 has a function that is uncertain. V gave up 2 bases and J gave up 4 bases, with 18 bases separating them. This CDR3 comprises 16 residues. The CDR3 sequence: CARSFTQYRAGYGYTF. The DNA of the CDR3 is TGTGCCAGAAGCTTTACCCAATACAGGGCGGGCTATGGCTACACCTTC.

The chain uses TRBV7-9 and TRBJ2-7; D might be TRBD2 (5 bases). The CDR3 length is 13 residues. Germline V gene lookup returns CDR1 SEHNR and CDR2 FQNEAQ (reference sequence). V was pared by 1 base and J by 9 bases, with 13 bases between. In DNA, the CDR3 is TGTGCCAGCAGCTTAGAGGGCCAACTAGGGCAGTACTTC. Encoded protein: CASSLEGQLGQYF.

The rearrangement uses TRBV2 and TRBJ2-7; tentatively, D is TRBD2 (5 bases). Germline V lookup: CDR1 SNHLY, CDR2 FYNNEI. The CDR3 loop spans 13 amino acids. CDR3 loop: CALSSGRVYEQYF. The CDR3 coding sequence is TGTGCTTTAAGCAGCGGACGCGTGTACGAGCAGTACTTC.

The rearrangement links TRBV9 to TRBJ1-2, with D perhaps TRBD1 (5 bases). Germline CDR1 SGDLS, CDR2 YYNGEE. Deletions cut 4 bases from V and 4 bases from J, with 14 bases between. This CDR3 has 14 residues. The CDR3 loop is CASSTQGAGYGYTF. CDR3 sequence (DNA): TGTGCCAGCAGCACCCAAGGGGCTGGCTATGGCTACACCTTC.

The CDR3 bases are TGCGCCAGCAGCCAAGATAGCGCTCGGACCGGGGAGCTGTTTTTT. The encoded protein is CASSQDSARTGELFF. The genes are TRBV4-1 and TRBJ2-2; a weak D match, TRBD2 (5 bases). Germline CDR1 and CDR2: MGHRA and YSYEKL. Trimming shortened V by 0 bases and J by 5 bases, and 10 bases separated the two germline ends. The CDR3 is 15 residues long.

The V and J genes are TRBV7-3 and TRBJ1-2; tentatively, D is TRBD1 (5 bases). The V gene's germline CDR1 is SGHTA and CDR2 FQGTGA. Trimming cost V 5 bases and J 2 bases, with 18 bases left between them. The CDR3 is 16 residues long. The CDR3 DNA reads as TGTGCCAGCAGCCCCTCGGGGGGATCCTCGAACTATGGCTACACCTTC. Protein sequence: CASSPSGGSSNYGYTF.

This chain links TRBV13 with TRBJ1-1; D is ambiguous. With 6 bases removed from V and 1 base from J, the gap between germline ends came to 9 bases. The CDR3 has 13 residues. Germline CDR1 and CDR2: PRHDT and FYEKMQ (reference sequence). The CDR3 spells CASSSGKNTEAFF. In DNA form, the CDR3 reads TGTGCCAGCAGTTCCGGGAAGAACACTGAAGCTTTCTTT.

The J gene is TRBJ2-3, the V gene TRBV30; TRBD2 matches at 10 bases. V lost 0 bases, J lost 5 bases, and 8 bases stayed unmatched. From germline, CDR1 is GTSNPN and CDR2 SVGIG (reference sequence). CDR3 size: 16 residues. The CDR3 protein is CAWSVLSGGMLDTQYF. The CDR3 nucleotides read TGTGCCTGGAGTGTACTTAGCGGGGGGATGTTAGATACGCAGTATTTT.

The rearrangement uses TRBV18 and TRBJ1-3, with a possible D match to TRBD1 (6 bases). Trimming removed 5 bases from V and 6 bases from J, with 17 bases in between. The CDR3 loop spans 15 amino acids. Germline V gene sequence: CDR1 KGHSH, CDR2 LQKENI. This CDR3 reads CASSASQGPANTIYF. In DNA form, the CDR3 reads TGTGCCAGCTCAGCTTCTCAGGGGCCCGCAAACACCATATATTTT.